The source of this T cell receptor (beta chain) is a study of read filtering for tumor transcriptome and immune sequencing. Molecular barcoded adaptors covering alpha/delta and beta/gamma chains were used on roughly 370 ng RNA. One entry per CDR3 protein, called by TCRdb with MiXCR from the reads. The sample yields around 140,000 distinct CDR3 sequences, roughly 13% seen once. Every patient had bone marrow sampled while the disease was active. This clonotype was recorded many times. The target antigen is unknown. Findings of the study overall: RNA-seq captured clonotypes less deeply and reliably than IR-seq.

Sequencing input: a population of CD138-negative cells sorted from bone marrow. This receptor was identified in a donor aged 40 or older with multiple myeloma.

CDR3 sequence: CSAGETYEQYF. Here the CDR3 DNA reads TGCAGTGCTGGGGAAACCTACGAGCAGTACTTC. The chain uses TRBV20-1 and TRBJ2-7; no reliable D call. V gave up 5 bases and J gave up 2 bases, with 7 bases separating them. The germline CDR1 and CDR2 sequences are DFQATT and SNEGSKA (reference sequence). This CDR3 region has 11 residues.